These 12 T cell receptor beta chains originate from one sample sequenced in a study of T cell responses to AZD1222 COVID-19 vaccine. The data were produced by immunoSEQ multiplex PCR, yet TCRdb's version contains in-frame clones alone and is incomplete. The table lists under 200,000 clones, 88% of them singletons. This sample comprised peripheral blood, obtained on day 0 of AZD1222 vaccination. Source of these receptors: an adult in good health.

This clone was seen only once. The genes are TRBV18 and TRBJ2-2; 7 bases fit TRBD1. V lost 2 bases to trimming and J lost 5 bases; unmatched junction nucleotides: 8. This CDR3 region has 16 residues. Germline V gives CDR1 KGHSH, CDR2 LQKENI. CDR3 residues: CASSPLGTGETGELFF. CDR3 DNA sequence: TGTGCCAGCTCACCATTGGGAACAGGGGAAACCGGGGAGCTGTTTTTT.

The chain employs TRBV2 and TRBJ1-4, with 11 nucleotides matching TRBD1. Trimming removed 2 bases from V and 3 bases from J; junction bases left unmatched: 14. This CDR3 region has 20 residues. The V gene's germline CDR1 is SNHLY and CDR2 FYNNEI. The CDR3 nucleotides read TGTGCCAGCAGTGAAACCGGGACAGGGGGGGTATGGTGGGCTAATGAAAAACTGTTTTTT. Protein sequence: CASSETGTGGVWWANEKLFF.

The chain has TRBV7-9 and TRBJ2-1, with a possible D match to TRBD2 (6 bases). CDR3 length: 12 residues. Germline CDR1 and CDR2: SEHNR and FQNEAQ (reference sequence). The V end lost 5 bases, the J end lost 7 bases, and 9 bases lay between the germline ends. As DNA, the CDR3 is TGTGCCAGCAGCCGACTAGTGAATGAGCAGTTCTTC. Residues: CASSRLVNEQFF. The complete variable domain, with remaining parts taken from reference TRBV7-9 and TRBJ2-1, reads DTGVSQNPRHKITKRGQNVTFRCDPISEHNRLYWYRQTLGQGPEFLTYFQNEAQLEKSRLLSDRFSAERPKGSFSTLEIQRTEQGDSAMYLCASSRLVNEQFFGPGTRLTVL.

The chain employs TRBV5-1 and TRBJ1-5; D may be TRBD1 (6 bases). The V and J ends lost 4 bases and 7 bases respectively, with 18 bases between them. This CDR3 is built from 15 residues. Germline V gene sequence: CDR1 SGHRS, CDR2 YFSETQ. The CDR3 DNA follows: TGCGCCAGCAGCCCGGACCCAGGGACAAAACAGCCCCAGCATTTT. This codes for CASSPDPGTKQPQHF.

The chain links TRBV19 to TRBJ1-2; D unclear. V dropped 5 bases and J dropped 4 bases, with 17 bases sitting between them. CDR3 length: 15 residues. Germline V CDR1 and CDR2: LNHDA, SQIVND (reference sequence). The CDR3 DNA sequence: TGTGCCAGTAGTCCCTCGGGTCCCGCGGGCTATGGCTACACCTTC. As protein: CASSPSGPAGYGYTF.

The chain recombines TRBV28 with TRBJ1-5; 7 nucleotides agree with TRBD1. The CDR3 spans 12 residues. Per the germline V gene, CDR1 is MDHEN and CDR2 is SYDVKM. The V and J ends lost 6 bases and 7 bases, in that order; junction bases with no gene match: 3. CDR3 bases: TGTGCCAGCAGCACAGGGGAACAGCCCCAGCATTTT. It yields the protein CASSTGEQPQHF.

The rearrangement joins TRBV30 to TRBJ1-1; D might be TRBD1 (5 bases). The CDR3 totals 13 residues. Germline loops: CDR1 GTSNPN, CDR2 SVGIG (reference sequence). Trimming left V 4 bases short and J 1 base short, with 10 bases between. The CDR3 DNA follows: TGTGCCTGGATCTTCACAGGGAACACTGAAGCTTTCTTT. It translates to CAWIFTGNTEAFF.

CDR3 amino acids: CASSLTSSYNSPLHF. DNA for the CDR3: TGTGCCAGCAGTTTGACAAGCTCCTATAATTCACCCCTCCACTTT. J is TRBJ1-6 and V is TRBV27; D uncertain. There are 15 residues in the CDR3. The ends were cut back, 3 bases at V and 0 bases at J, with 6 bases in the middle. CDR1 MNHEY and CDR2 SMNVEV come from the germline V gene (reference sequence).

This chain joins TRBV27 and TRBJ2-1, with 7 nucleotides matching TRBD2. V gave up 5 bases and J gave up 10 bases; unmatched junction bases: 5. The CDR3 runs to 12 residues. CDR1 and CDR2 (germline): MNHEY, SMNVEV (reference sequence). CDR3 DNA sequence: TGTGCCAGCAGTCAGACGGGAGGAGAGCAGTTCTTC. It specifies CASSQTGGEQFF.

The chain combines TRBV7-2 with TRBJ1-2, with 9 bases lining up with TRBD1. Germline CDR1 SGHTA, CDR2 FQGNSA. After removal of 5 bases from V and 8 bases from J, the junction contained 15 bases not matched to a gene. This CDR3 is 16 amino acids long. The CDR3 coding sequence is TGTGCCAGCAGCCCGGGGAATCCGGGACAGGGCGTCGGCTACACCTTC. Its protein product is CASSPGNPGQGVGYTF.

The chain links TRBV6-6 to TRBJ1-5; D remains unclear. This CDR3 region has 11 residues. Per germline, CDR1 MNHNY and CDR2 SVGAGI (reference sequence). V was shortened by 7 bases and J by 2 bases, with 3 bases between the two germline ends. Here the CDR3 reads CASMGNQPQHF. The CDR3 nucleotides are TGTGCCAGCATGGGCAATCAGCCCCAGCATTTT.

The V gene is TRBV6-6, the J gene TRBJ2-7; 7 bases are a match to TRBD1. Losses at the gene ends were 5 bases for V and 3 bases for J; bases not matched to a gene: 16. Germline V gene data show CDR1 as MNHNY and CDR2 as SVGAGI (reference sequence). The CDR3 covers 17 residues. The CDR3 loop is CASSPLGDRLTYYEQYF. CDR3 DNA sequence: TGTGCCAGCAGTCCCCTGGGGGACAGACTCACCTACTACGAGCAGTACTTC.